A selection of T cell receptor beta chains follows, all from one sample in a study of tumor-infiltrating lymphocytes in glioblastoma multiforme. MiXCR, run by TCRdb on the multiplex PCR reads, gives a single entry per CDR3 protein. Among around 30,000 distinct CDR3 sequences listed, about 64% were seen once. The sample was brain tumor tissue. Every receptor here comes from a male donor with glioblastoma. Both conserved end residues are part of each CDR3. A D gene is named only where the DNA matches it firmly. Some rows have no size entry. The others give once, few or many, or a class for an expanded clone.

CDR3	DNA	D	size	V	J	length
CSAPGQSHYEQYF	TGCAGTGCCCCGGGACAGAGCCACTACGAGCAGTACTTC	TRBD1	many	TRBV20-1	TRBJ2-7	13
CSARDRAADTQCF	TGCAGTGCTAGAGACAGGGCTGCAGATACGCAGTGTTTT	NA	NA	TRBV20-1	TRBJ2-3	13
CSVVRGWYEQYF	TGCAGTGTTGTTCGGGGCTGGTACGAGCAGTATTTC	NA	NA	TRBV29-1	TRBJ2-7	12
CASSARSTNEQFF	TGTGCCAGCAGTGCACGCTCCACCAATGAGCAGTTCTTC	NA	NA	TRBV6-5	TRBJ2-1	13
CASSLLWGAAPVGIYEQYF	TGTGCCAGCAGCCTACTATGGGGGGCCGCGCCGGTTGGGATCTACGAGCAGTACTTC	NA	NA	TRBV7-9	TRBJ2-7	19
CACRRDRTFGTEAFF	TGTGCCTGTCGCCGGGACAGGACTTTTGGCACTGAAGCTTTCTTT	TRBD1	NA	TRBV30	TRBJ1-1	15
CASSYSIALAGGREQYF	TGTGCCAGCAGTTACTCGATAGCCCTAGCGGGAGGTCGTGAGCAGTACTTC	TRBD2	NA	TRBV6-5	TRBJ2-7	17
CATSEVGGADYGYTF	TGTGCCACCAGTGAGGTAGGGGGCGCGGACTATGGCTACACCTTC	TRBD1	NA	TRBV24-1	TRBJ1-2	15
CASSPGLAGYNEQIF	TGTGCCAGCAGCCCGGGACTAGCGGGGTACAATGAGCAGATCTTC	TRBD2	NA	TRBV11-1	TRBJ2-1	15
CSAGDSTYEQYF	TGCAGTGCTGGGGACAGCACCTACGAGCAGTACTTC	TRBD1	many	TRBV20-1	TRBJ2-7	12
CASSLRQGGGEKLFF	TGCGCCAGCAGCCTCAGACAGGGCGGGGGTGAAAAACTGTTTTTT	TRBD1	NA	TRBV13	TRBJ1-4	15
CASSWGMGNTGELFF	TGTGCCAGCAGTTGGGGAATGGGAAACACCGGGGAGCTGTTTTTT	NA	NA	TRBV12-3/TRBV12-4	TRBJ2-2	15
CASSPGQGEQFF	TGTGCCAGCAGCCCCGGACAGGGTGAGCAGTTCTTC	TRBD1	NA	TRBV11-3	TRBJ2-1	12
CASSKSEGGEQYF	TGTGCCAGCAGCAAGTCTGAAGGCGGCGAGCAGTACTTC	NA	many	TRBV28	TRBJ2-7	13
CASRQGGGDEKLSF	TGTGCCAGCAGGCAGGGGGGGGGGGATGAAAAACTGTCTTTT	TRBD1	NA	TRBV6-5	TRBJ1-4	14
CSARTSLAAGPRGGETQYF	TGCAGTGCTAGAACCTCCCTCGCAGCCGGGCCCCGGGGGGGAGAGACCCAGTACTTC	TRBD2	many	TRBV20-1	TRBJ2-5	19
CAIRDRGGNQPQHF	TGTGCCATCCGGGACAGGGGAGGCAATCAGCCCCAGCATTTT	TRBD1	NA	TRBV10-3	TRBJ1-5	14
CTSSLNRGVNTGELFF	TGCACCAGCAGCTTGAACCGGGGGGTTAACACCGGGGAGCTGTTTTTT	TRBD2	few	TRBV5-6	TRBJ2-2	16
CASSAGGTSTDTQYF	TGTGCCAGCAGCGCGGGGGGAACTAGCACAGATACGCAGTATTTT	TRBD2	NA	TRBV9	TRBJ2-3	15
CASSQDRLAGTISYGRYF	TGCGCCAGCAGCCAAGATCGGCTAGCGGGGACCATCTCCTACGGGCGGTACTTC	TRBD2	NA	TRBV4-1	TRBJ2-7	18
CASSFGTHEQFF	TGTGCCAGCAGTTTCGGTACCCATGAGCAGTTCTTC	NA	NA	TRBV12-3/TRBV12-4	TRBJ2-1	12
CASSNPMGYGYTF	TGTGCCAGCAGTAACCCCATGGGCTATGGCTACACCTTC	NA	NA	TRBV6-5	TRBJ1-2	13
CASSSGPPEAFF	TGTGCCAGCAGTTCGGGACCGCCGGAAGCTTTCTTT	NA	many	TRBV12-3/TRBV12-4	TRBJ1-1	12
CASSPGSKGASSGASVLTF	TGTGCCAGCAGCCCCGGTAGTAAAGGGGCGAGCTCTGGGGCCAGCGTCCTGACTTTC	NA	NA	TRBV6-1	TRBJ2-6	19
CASSHPRQTTNEKLFF	TGTGCCAGCAGCCATCCCCGCCAGACAACTAATGAAAAACTGTTTTTT	NA	many	TRBV6-8	TRBJ1-4	16
CSVEVPPGQETQYF	TGCAGCGTTGAAGTCCCCCCGGGCCAAGAGACCCAGTACTTC	NA	many	TRBV29-1	TRBJ2-5	14
CASSSPGAFGYEQYF	TGTGCCAGCAGCTCTCCCGGGGCCTTCGGCTACGAGCAGTACTTC	NA	few	TRBV11-2	TRBJ2-7	15
CSARDVRDSEKLFF	TGCAGTGCTAGAGACGTCCGTGACAGTGAAAAACTGTTTTTT	NA	NA	TRBV20-1	TRBJ1-4	14
CIIDGGDGTQYF	TGCATCATTGATGGCGGAGACGGGACCCAGTACTTC	NA	NA	TRBV29-1	TRBJ2-5	12
CASSLKGYRSPWNEQYF	TGTGCCAGCAGCTTAAAAGGATACAGGAGCCCTTGGAACGAGCAGTACTTC	NA	NA	TRBV5-4	TRBJ2-7	17
CAGSQEVWRGTDTQYF	TGTGCCGGCAGCCAGGAAGTTTGGAGAGGAACAGATACGCAGTATTTT	NA	NA	TRBV14	TRBJ2-3	16
CSASSQWGRETQCF	TGCAGTGCTAGCAGCCAGTGGGGGAGAGAGACCCAGTGCTTC	NA	once	TRBV20-1	TRBJ2-5	14
CSASGDTEAFF	TGCAGCGCTTCTGGGGACACTGAAGCTTTCTTT	NA	medium-sized	TRBV29-1	TRBJ1-1	11
CASILQGLDIIYF	TGTGCCAGTATTCTACAGGGTTTAGACATCATATATTTT	NA	NA	TRBV12-3/TRBV12-4	TRBJ1-3	13
CASSPFGTDTQYF	TGTGCCAGCAGCCCCTTCGGCACAGATACGCAGTATTTT	NA	NA	TRBV11-1	TRBJ2-3	13
CASSPEGEKLFF	TGTGCCAGCAGCCCCGAAGGAGAAAAACTGTTTTTT	NA	medium-sized	TRBV14	TRBJ1-4	12
CASSSAGGLGETQYF	TGTGCCAGCAGTTCGGCCGGTGGTCTCGGCGAGACCCAGTACTTC	NA	NA	TRBV6-6	TRBJ2-5	15
CASSESTYEQYF	TGTGCCAGCAGCGAGTCTACATACGAGCAGTACTTC	NA	few	TRBV6-2/TRBV6-3	TRBJ2-7	12
CSARDGAESTDTQYF	TGCAGTGCTAGAGATGGGGCAGAAAGCACAGATACGCAGTATTTT	NA	many	TRBV20-1	TRBJ2-3	15
CASSFGSGDNEQFF	TGCGCCAGCAGCTTTGGTAGCGGAGACAATGAGCAGTTCTTC	NA	many	TRBV5-1	TRBJ2-1	14
CASSWQVSGAEETQYF	TGTGCCAGCTCGTGGCAGGTTAGCGGGGCGGAGGAGACCCAGTACTTC	TRBD2	few	TRBV12-3/TRBV12-4	TRBJ2-5	16
CANSRGQGDYNEQFF	TGTGCCAACAGCCGTGGACAGGGGGACTACAATGAGCAGTTCTTC	TRBD1	NA	TRBV12-3/TRBV12-4	TRBJ2-1	15
CAWSAGNYGYTF	TGTGCCTGGAGTGCGGGTAACTATGGCTACACCTTC	NA	NA	TRBV30	TRBJ1-2	12
CASSQEGGGGGEKLFF	TGTGCCAGCAGCCAAGAAGGGGGAGGGGGAGGCGAAAAACTGTTTTTT	NA	NA	TRBV4-2	TRBJ1-4	16